The 30 T cell receptor beta chains given below trace back to one sample, sequenced in a study of blood T cell repertoires in COVID-19. The table came from immunoSEQ multiplex PCR; TCRdb's copy has only in-frame clones and leaves some out. The sample carries around 40,000 clones, roughly 94% recorded once. The material sequenced was peripheral blood. Every receptor here comes from a human donor with active COVID-19. The donor label of this sample is uncertain.

The chain has TRBV19 and TRBJ1-6; D ambiguous. Germline values: CDR1 LNHDA, CDR2 SQIVND (reference sequence). Trimming left V 9 bases short and J 5 bases short, with 23 bases between. This CDR3 spans 17 amino acids. CDR3 loop: CARSPIPRAGHNSPLHF. DNA of the CDR3: TGTGCCAGATCCCCAATCCCGCGAGCGGGTCATAATTCACCCCTCCACTTT.

A single count supports this clone. V gene TRBV4-1 combines with J gene TRBJ2-3; 12 bases are a match to TRBD2. Trimming took 3 bases from V and 3 from J; bases not matched to a gene: 13. From germline, CDR1 is MGHRA and CDR2 YSYEKL. The CDR3 loop spans 19 amino acids. CDR3: CASSHRSTSGSFPTDTQYF. The CDR3 DNA is TGCGCCAGCAGCCACCGCTCGACTAGCGGGAGCTTTCCGACAGATACGCAGTATTTT.

The chain couples TRBV4-2 to TRBJ2-7, with TRBD1 as a possible D gene (6 bases). CDR3 length: 15 amino acids. Looked up from germline, CDR1 is LGHNA and CDR2 is YNFKEQ. Trimming left V 2 bases short and J 2 bases short, with 13 bases between. DNA for the CDR3: TGTGCCAGCAGCCAACCCGGACAGCCCCCCTACGAGCAGTACTTC. This sequence encodes CASSQPGQPPYEQYF.

The chain couples TRBV18 to TRBJ2-1, with 11 bases aligning to TRBD2. CDR3 size: 14 residues. The germline V gene has CDR1 KGHSH and CDR2 LQKENI. Unmatched junction bases numbered 2, after V lost 4 bases and J lost 6 bases. The CDR3 loop reads CASSRSGGVNEQFF. CDR3 coding DNA: TGTGCCAGCTCACGTAGCGGGGGGGTCAATGAGCAGTTCTTC.

The chain links TRBV13 to TRBJ2-1; 9 nucleotides agree with TRBD2. Germline V gives CDR1 PRHDT, CDR2 FYEKMQ (reference sequence). V gave up 4 bases and J gave up 7 bases; unmatched junction bases: 8. The CDR3 has 15 residues. In DNA form, the CDR3 reads TGTGCCAGCAGCTCCCCGCTAGCGGGGCAGAATGAGCAGTTCTTC. This sequence encodes CASSSPLAGQNEQFF.

Here the CDR3 reads CASSLVRGGELFF. CDR3 bases: TGTGCCAGCAGCTTGGTCAGGGGCGGGGAGCTGTTTTTT. The genes are TRBV5-4 and TRBJ2-2; D may be TRBD1 (6 bases). This CDR3 has 13 amino acids. Trimming stripped 0 bases from V and 7 bases from J, with 7 bases between. The germline V gene encodes CDR1 SGHNT and CDR2 YYREEE (reference sequence).

The V call is TRBV11-3, the J call TRBJ2-3; D gene unclear. The length of the CDR3 is 14 residues. V lost 5 bases to trimming and J lost 1 base, with 10 bases between them. Looked up from germline, CDR1 is SGHNT and CDR2 is YENEEA. CDR3: CASSPSRGTDTQYF. In nucleotides, the CDR3 is TGTGCCAGCAGCCCGTCCCGAGGCACAGATACGCAGTATTTT.

This sequence joins TRBV24-1 and TRBJ2-1; 9 bases map to TRBD1. This CDR3 has 15 residues. Trimming cost V 2 bases and J 5 bases; bases outside gene matches: 3. Germline CDR1 reads KGHDR; CDR2 reads SFDVKD. CDR3 DNA: TGTGCCACCAGTGATTCCGGGACAGGGCACAATGAGCAGTTCTTC. It specifies CATSDSGTGHNEQFF.

Details on this clone: This specimen includes other DNA sequences encoding the same CDR3. This chain links TRBV12-3 or TRBV12-4 with TRBJ2-2, with D possibly being TRBD1 (5 bases). The CDR3 runs 12 residues. Trimming stripped 5 bases from V and 4 bases from J, with 5 bases between. CDR3 DNA sequence: TGTGCCAGCAGTAGGGGCACCGGGGAGCTGTTTTTT. Amino acids: CASSRGTGELFF.

The chain couples TRBV5-1 to TRBJ2-7; tentatively, D is TRBD2 (6 bases). Germline CDR1 reads SGHRS; CDR2 reads YFSETQ. CDR3 length: 15 residues. V lost 0 bases and J 0 bases, leaving 10 bases between the germline ends. The CDR3 nucleotides read TGCGCCAGCAGCTTGGCCGGGGGATACTCCTACGAGCAGTACTTC. Its translation is CASSLAGGYSYEQYF.

The chain has TRBV19 and TRBJ2-5; tentatively, D is TRBD2 (7 bases). The V end was cut by 6 bases, the J end by 5 bases, with 16 bases between. The germline gives CDR1 LNHDA, CDR2 SQIVND (reference sequence). The CDR3 runs 14 residues. CDR3 loop: CASRHGGGGETQYF. DNA of the CDR3: TGTGCCAGTAGACACGGCGGGGGCGGGGAGACCCAGTACTTC.

The gene calls are TRBV11-2 and TRBJ1-4; D ambiguous. Germline-derived CDR1 and CDR2 are SGHAT and FQNNGV. The CDR3 spans 12 residues. The V end was cut by 4 bases, the J end by 8 bases, with 8 bases between. The CDR3 protein is CASSSGAEKLFF. CDR3 nucleotide sequence: TGTGCCAGCAGCTCGGGAGCAGAAAAACTGTTTTTT. Full variable domain (outside the CDR3, taken from reference TRBV11-2 and TRBJ1-4): EAGVAQSPRYKIIEKRQSVAFWCNPISGHATLYWYQQILGQGPKLLIQFQNNGVVDDSQLPKDRFSAERLKGVDSTLKIQPAKLEDSAVYLCASSSGAEKLFFGSGTQLSVL.

The chain carries TRBV7-2 and TRBJ2-1; 9 nucleotides line up with TRBD1. V was pared by 0 bases and J by 4 bases, with 7 bases of the junction left unmatched. Germline V gives CDR1 SGHTA, CDR2 FQGNSA. The CDR3 spans 17 residues. CDR3 DNA: TGTGCCAGCAGCTTAGCCCCGGGACAGGGTGTTTACAATGAGCAGTTCTTC. Protein sequence: CASSLAPGQGVYNEQFF.

This clone was counted once. CDR3 nucleotides: TGTGCCAGTAGTTCGCTTACGGGAGGGACCACAGATACGCAGTATTTT. This translates into CASSSLTGGTTDTQYF. The rearrangement uses TRBV19 and TRBJ2-3, with 8 bases that match TRBD2. The CDR3 is made up of 16 amino acids. Germline lookup yields CDR1 LNHDA and CDR2 SQIVND (reference sequence). With 5 bases clipped from V and 2 bases from J, the junction kept 9 bases outside the gene matches. The whole variable domain, filled in from reference TRBV19 and TRBJ2-3, reads DGGITQSPKYLFRKEGQNVTLSCEQNLNHDAMYWYRQDPGQGLRLIYYSQIVNDFQKGDIAEGYSVSREKKESFPLTVTSAQKNPTAFYLCASSSLTGGTTDTQYFGPGTRLTVL.

The rearrangement links TRBV7-8 to TRBJ1-2; D is unclear. This CDR3 has 13 amino acids. Germline V gene data show CDR1 as SGHVS and CDR2 as FQNEAQ. The ends were cut back, 5 bases at V and 0 bases at J, with 7 bases in the middle. For the CDR3, the DNA is TGTGCCAGCAGCCCGAGGGCTAACTATGGCTACACCTTC. This gives the protein CASSPRANYGYTF.

The V and J genes are TRBV6-1 and TRBJ2-3, with D uncertain. Germline CDR1 and CDR2: MNHNS and SASEGT. The CDR3 consists of 13 residues. V was shortened by 3 bases and J by 5 bases, with 9 bases between the two germline ends. CDR3 DNA: TGTGCCAGCAGTGATATCCGTTTAGATACGCAGTATTTT. The encoded protein is CASSDIRLDTQYF.

This chain connects TRBV19 to TRBJ2-3; D ambiguous. V was pared by 1 base and J by 5 bases, with 10 bases between. The CDR3 runs 14 residues. Per germline, CDR1 LNHDA and CDR2 SQIVND (reference sequence). CDR3 residues: CASSIVGAEDTQYF. The CDR3 nucleotides read TGTGCCAGTAGTATAGTAGGAGCCGAAGATACGCAGTATTTT.

The rearrangement links TRBV27 to TRBJ2-2, with 13 bases aligning to TRBD2. V shed 7 bases and J 7 bases; nucleotides not matched to a gene: 9. This CDR3 is built from 16 residues. Per the germline V gene, CDR1 is MNHEY and CDR2 is SMNVEV (reference sequence). The CDR3 sequence: CASTGGLAGVIGELFF. The CDR3 region has the DNA TGTGCCAGCACCGGAGGACTAGCGGGAGTGATCGGGGAGCTGTTTTTT.

V gene TRBV10-3 combines with J gene TRBJ1-3, with 7 nucleotides matching TRBD1. CDR1 is ENHRY and CDR2 is SYGVKD in the germline V gene. V was clipped by 3 bases and J by 0 bases; unmatched bases: 5. The CDR3 loop spans 16 amino acids. CDR3 in DNA: TGTGCCATCAGTGAACGACAGGGATCCTCTGGAAACACCATATATTTT. This sequence encodes CAISERQGSSGNTIYF.

The gene calls are TRBV28 and TRBJ1-1; D gene uncertain. CDR3 length: 16 amino acids. Germline-derived CDR1 and CDR2 are MDHEN and SYDVKM. V lost 2 bases to trimming and J lost 0 bases, with 13 bases between them. CDR3 bases: TGTGCCAGCAGTTTAGGCGCAGGCAAATTGAACACTGAAGCTTTCTTT. Translated, it gives CASSLGAGKLNTEAFF.

This clone was detected only once. Written as DNA, the CDR3 is TGTGCCAGCAGCTTAACCCAGGGCCACAATGAGCAGTTCTTC. Protein sequence: CASSLTQGHNEQFF. The rearrangement uses TRBV7-9 and TRBJ2-1, with D perhaps TRBD1 (5 bases). V gave up 2 bases and J gave up 5 bases, with 10 bases separating them. Germline assignment: CDR1 SEHNR and CDR2 FQNEAQ (reference sequence). CDR3 length: 14 residues.

V usage is TRBV12-5 and J usage is TRBJ2-2; 7 positions agree with TRBD1. The length of the CDR3 is 15 residues. After removal of 6 bases from V and 2 bases from J, the junction contained 6 bases not matched to a gene. CDR1 LGHNT and CDR2 FRNRAP come from the germline V gene. CDR3 protein: CASGSGTANTGELFF. CDR3 in DNA: TGTGCTAGTGGCTCCGGGACAGCTAACACCGGGGAGCTGTTTTTT.

The chain uses TRBV24-1 and TRBJ1-4; D remains ambiguous. This CDR3 comprises 11 residues. The germline CDR1 and CDR2 sequences are KGHDR and SFDVKD. The V end was cut by 6 bases, the J end by 7 bases, with 5 bases between. CDR3 residues: CATSLGEKLFF. CDR3 DNA: TGTGCCACCAGTCTCGGTGAAAAACTGTTTTTT.

This chain links TRBV27 with TRBJ2-6; the match to TRBD1 covers 8 bases. The CDR3 has 18 residues. V gave up 0 bases and J gave up 4 bases; unmatched junction bases: 8. Germline CDR1 is MNHEY and CDR2 is SMNVEV (reference sequence). CDR3 nucleotides: TGTGCCAGCAGTTTATCGACAGGGGTGGGCCTCGGGGCCAACGTCCTGACTTTC. This sequence encodes CASSLSTGVGLGANVLTF.

This sequence joins TRBV6-5 and TRBJ1-1, with a weak D call TRBD1 (5 bases). Germline loops: CDR1 MNHEY, CDR2 SVGAGI. V lost 0 bases and J 8 bases, leaving 13 bases between the germline ends. The CDR3 is 14 amino acids. The CDR3 spells CASSYSGGRREAFF. CDR3 nucleotide sequence: TGTGCCAGCAGTTACTCGGGGGGACGGCGAGAAGCTTTCTTT.

The genes are TRBV15 and TRBJ2-6; D perhaps matches TRBD1 (6 bases). The V end lost 0 bases, the J end lost 4 bases, and 13 bases lay between the germline ends. Germline CDR1 reads LNHNV; CDR2 reads YYDKDF (reference sequence). The CDR3 sequence is 17 residues long. The CDR3 region has the DNA TGTGCCACCAGCAGAGATCGTAACAGGGAGGGGGCCAACGTCCTGACTTTC. This translates into CATSRDRNREGANVLTF.

This rearrangement joins TRBV29-1 to TRBJ2-7; 10 bases align to TRBD2. Trimming removed 3 bases from V and 3 bases from J; junction bases left unmatched: 11. The CDR3 is 16 residues long. CDR1 is SQVTM, CDR2 ANQGSEA, per germline. The DNA of the CDR3 is TGCAGCGTTGACGGTGTAGGGACTAGCGAGGGCTACGAGCAGTACTTC. The encoded protein is CSVDGVGTSEGYEQYF.

In its sample, this clone was seen once. It is unclear where the CDR3 begins or ends on the DNA, so no DNA is shown, and the CDR3 is as TCRdb lists it. This rearrangement joins TRBV27 to TRBJ1-5. The CDR3 spans 14 residues, counting both ends. CDR1 and CDR2 (germline): MNHEY, SMNVEV (reference sequence). The CDR3 loop is CASSSSIRNQPQHF.

V and J are TRBV7-9 and TRBJ2-7, with 10 bases lining up with TRBD1. The CDR3 sequence is 13 residues long. The germline V gene has CDR1 SEHNR and CDR2 FQNEAQ (reference sequence). V dropped 8 bases and J dropped 6; count of bases not matched to a gene: 7. The CDR3 DNA sequence: TGTGCCAGCGGGCGGACAGGGGGGAGCGAGCAGTACTTC. This gives the protein CASGRTGGSEQYF.

The J gene is TRBJ2-7, the V gene TRBV5-5; maybe TRBD1 (6 bases). Trimming pared 6 bases from V and 0 bases from J, leaving 19 bases between. Germline V gene lookup returns CDR1 SGHKS and CDR2 YYEKEE (reference sequence). There are 16 residues in the CDR3. CDR3 in DNA: TGTGCCAGCACACCCCGCGCGCAGGGGACCTCCTACGAGCAGTACTTC. The encoded protein is CASTPRAQGTSYEQYF. The whole variable domain, filled in from reference TRBV5-5 and TRBJ2-7, reads DAGVTQSPTHLIKTRGQQVTLRCSPISGHKSVSWYQQVLGQGPQFIFQYYEKEERGRGNFPDRFSARQFPNYSSELNVNALLLGDSALYLCASTPRAQGTSYEQYFGPGTRLTVT.